The rows below give T cell receptor beta chains drawn from one sample of a study of T cells in Graves' hyperthyroidism and ophthalmopathy. TCRdb reanalysed the multiplex PCR reads using MiXCR and keeps one entry per CDR3 protein. The data contain fewer than 550,000 distinct CDR3 sequences, 15% to 19% of them seen just once; the ten biggest clones take up 13% to 15%. Material: blood. The receptors shown here come from a woman aged 18-30 years with Graves' hyperthyroidism. Each CDR3 is given with its conserved first and last residue.

j_call: TRBJ2-3; v_call: TRBV28; cdr3_aa: CASPPIGRRSTDTQYF
j_call: TRBJ2-5; v_call: TRBV6-1; cdr3_aa: CASTNGRIGQETQYF
j_call: TRBJ2-7; v_call: TRBV19; cdr3_aa: CASSNPTGRFSYEQYF
j_call: TRBJ1-6; v_call: TRBV5-6; cdr3_aa: CASSPASTGQNSPLHF
j_call: TRBJ1-5; v_call: TRBV27; cdr3_aa: CASSFHTGAGNQPQHF
j_call: TRBJ1-2; v_call: TRBV6-2/TRBV6-3; cdr3_aa: CASSYSIAGYGYTF
j_call: TRBJ1-4; v_call: TRBV28; cdr3_aa: CASRWGQGNEKLFF
j_call: TRBJ2-1; v_call: TRBV11-2; cdr3_aa: CASSLYRLAGYNEQFF
j_call: TRBJ2-7; v_call: TRBV28; cdr3_aa: CASSLGLAGSYEQYF
j_call: TRBJ2-3; v_call: TRBV7-2; cdr3_aa: CASSLVWRGSPLQYF
j_call: TRBJ2-7; v_call: TRBV20-1; cdr3_aa: CSARYTGAMGEQYF
j_call: TRBJ2-3; v_call: TRBV3-1; cdr3_aa: CASSQRFTQYF
j_call: TRBJ1-1; v_call: TRBV6-1; cdr3_aa: CASTTTEVATEAFF
j_call: TRBJ1-2; v_call: TRBV28; cdr3_aa: CAITRENNYGYTF